Listed here are 9 T cell receptor beta chains from one sample, sequenced in a study of T cells expressing NK-cell markers. After re-calling the 5' RACE reads, TCRdb lists one entry per CDR3 protein, DNA absent. This sample's table reports about 460,000 distinct CDR3 sequences. Input material: blood T cells: a sorted CD56 or NKG2C T cell subset, CD4+ or CD8+ T cells, or bulk PBMC T cells (not recorded which). The origin of the receptors is a woman aged 45-65 years in good health.

The genes are TRBV7-9 and TRBJ1-3; TCRdb reports TRBD1, a call that lacks DNA to check it against. Germline CDR1 SEHNR, CDR2 FQNEAQ (reference sequence). CDR3 size: 14 residues. CDR3: CASNADGGGNTIYF.

The CDR3 loop is CASKGQGSKFVQFF. The chain employs TRBV28 and TRBJ2-1; TCRdb reports TRBD1, a call that lacks DNA to check it against. The germline V gene encodes CDR1 MDHEN and CDR2 SYDVKM. This CDR3 is 14 amino acids long.

The rearrangement uses TRBV12-3 or TRBV12-4 and TRBJ2-1; TCRdb proposes TRBD1, but this gene call is untestable without DNA. The CDR3 totals 14 residues. This CDR3 is CAASVGASYNEQFF.

The chain carries TRBV2 and TRBJ2-3; TCRdb picks TRBD2, but there is no DNA to check that call. The CDR3 is 15 residues long. CDR1 SNHLY and CDR2 FYNNEI come from the germline V gene. CDR3 protein: CASLELARTADTQYF. Supplemented by reference TRBV2 and TRBJ2-3, the full variable domain reads EPEVTQTPSHQVTQMGQEVILRCVPISNHLYFYWYRQILGQKVEFLVSFYNNEISEKSEIFDDQFSVERPDGSNFTLKIRSTKLEDSAMYFCASLELARTADTQYFGPGTRLTVL.

The V call is TRBV11-2, the J call TRBJ2-1; TCRdb calls TRBD2, which cannot be checked without DNA. The CDR3 totals 16 residues. From germline, CDR1 is SGHAT and CDR2 FQNNGV. This CDR3 is CASSLLTSGIYNEQFF.

The chain has TRBV14 and TRBJ2-2; TCRdb indicates TRBD2, and absent DNA this call remains unverified. The germline V gene encodes CDR1 SGHDN and CDR2 FVKESK. This CDR3 region has 15 residues. The CDR3 sequence: CASSQKRRVSGELFF.

The chain has TRBV7-6 and TRBJ2-1; TCRdb's D call of TRBD2 is untestable without DNA. Per germline, CDR1 SGHVS and CDR2 FNYEAQ. The length of the CDR3 is 16 residues. The CDR3 sequence is CASSEVGTSGSNEQFF.

The chain has TRBV6-5 and TRBJ1-6; the D call of TRBD1 rests on TCRdb alone, since no DNA is present to check it. CDR1 MNHEY and CDR2 SVGAGI come from the germline V gene. The CDR3 totals 16 residues. The CDR3 sequence: CASSPGQGANNSPLHF.

The rearrangement uses TRBV24-1 and TRBJ2-1; TCRdb reports TRBD2, a call that lacks DNA to check it against. The CDR3 is 16 amino acids. CDR1 and CDR2 (germline): KGHDR, SFDVKD. The CDR3 loop is CATSDETSGMNNEQFF.